Following are 14 T cell receptor beta chains from one sample sequenced in a study of cytomegalovirus exposure and HLA in healthy donors. The repertoire was sequenced with immunoSEQ multiplex PCR; TCRdb's copy has only in-frame clones and lacks some. The sample yields around 300,000 clones, over 75% seen once. Material: PBMCs. Every receptor here comes from a woman between 18 and 29 years old in good health and CMV-seronegative.

The chain recombines TRBV6-5 with TRBJ1-2; TRBD1 agrees at 7 bases. V lost 6 bases and J lost 5; bases outside the gene matches: 9. Germline V gives CDR1 MNHEY, CDR2 SVGAGI. The CDR3 consists of 14 residues. The chain's CDR3 is CASRDRDSMYGYTF. The CDR3 DNA reads TGTGCCAGCAGAGACAGGGATTCTATGTATGGCTACACCTTC.

Regarding this clone: Within the sample, other DNA sequences also encode this same CDR3. The V gene is TRBV27, the J gene TRBJ1-1; D is uncertain. Trimming pared 3 bases from V and 1 base from J, leaving 9 bases between. Germline lookup yields CDR1 MNHEY and CDR2 SMNVEV (reference sequence). This CDR3 has 14 amino acids. Written as DNA, the CDR3 is TGTGCCAGCAGTTTTAGAGGAGGGAACACTGAAGCTTTCTTT. Translating gives CASSFRGGNTEAFF.

On this clone itself: At the DNA level, this CDR3 is encoded by other sequences in the same sample as well. CDR3 in DNA: TGCGCCAGCAGCCAAGGGACTAGCGATGAGCAGTTCTTC. This gives the protein CASSQGTSDEQFF. The rearrangement joins TRBV4-3 to TRBJ2-1, with TRBD2 matching 9 bases. The CDR3 length is 13 residues. The V gene's germline CDR1 is LGHNA and CDR2 YSLEER. The V segment lost 1 base and the J segment 8 bases; nucleotides outside the gene matches: 0.

The chain recombines TRBV5-6 with TRBJ2-3, with TRBD2 as a possible D gene (6 bases). This CDR3 has 16 residues. Germline V CDR1 and CDR2: SGHDT, YYEEEE. The ends were cut back, 0 bases at V and 2 bases at J, with 13 bases in the middle. CDR3 in amino acids: CASSLGGGSPTDTQYF. CDR3 bases: TGTGCCAGCAGCTTGGGCGGAGGGTCCCCCACAGATACGCAGTATTTT.

The chain couples TRBV2 to TRBJ2-1; D may be TRBD2 (5 bases). This CDR3 is 12 amino acids long. Germline V gives CDR1 SNHLY, CDR2 FYNNEI. V lost 2 bases and J lost 9, with 8 bases in between. Here the CDR3 reads CASSELEVEQFF. The CDR3 DNA sequence: TGTGCCAGCAGTGAATTGGAGGTTGAGCAGTTCTTC. Looking up the rest from reference TRBV2 and TRBJ2-1 gives the full variable domain: EPEVTQTPSHQVTQMGQEVILRCVPISNHLYFYWYRQILGQKVEFLVSFYNNEISEKSEIFDDQFSVERPDGSNFTLKIRSTKLEDSAMYFCASSELEVEQFFGPGTRLTVL.

The chain joins TRBV11-2 to TRBJ2-1; TRBD2 is a possible D gene (6 bases). The CDR3 length is 15 residues. Trimming took 5 bases from V and 8 from J, leaving 19 bases between them. Germline V CDR1 and CDR2: SGHAT, FQNNGV. As DNA, the CDR3 is TGTGCCAGCAGCGCCCACCCCCGGGAGTTGGATGAGCAGTTCTTC. Translation: CASSAHPRELDEQFF.

This clone has just one count. This chain links TRBV4-1 with TRBJ1-1, with D unclear. V lost 1 base, J lost 6 bases, and 9 bases lay in between. CDR1 is MGHRA and CDR2 is YSYEKL in the germline V gene. The CDR3 spans 13 residues. The CDR3 here is CASSQVIRAEAFF. CDR3 bases: TGCGCCAGCAGCCAAGTAATTCGGGCTGAAGCTTTCTTT.

The V call is TRBV2, the J call TRBJ2-1, with 10 bases lining up with TRBD2. The CDR3 sequence is 14 residues long. In germline, CDR1 is SNHLY, CDR2 FYNNEI. The V segment lost 7 bases and the J segment 6 bases; nucleotides outside the gene matches: 6. The CDR3 is CASIWASGSNEQFF. CDR3 DNA: TGTGCCAGCATTTGGGCTAGCGGGAGCAATGAGCAGTTCTTC.

In its sample, this clone was seen once. The chain links TRBV27 to TRBJ2-7, with D perhaps TRBD2 (6 bases). V gave up 2 bases and J gave up 3 bases, with 20 bases separating them. There are 17 residues in the CDR3. Germline CDR1 is MNHEY and CDR2 is SMNVEV (reference sequence). The CDR3 DNA sequence: TGTGCCAGCAGTTTAAATCCTTTTAGTCGGGAGCTCTACGAGCAGTACTTC. Its translation is CASSLNPFSRELYEQYF.

V usage is TRBV19 and J usage is TRBJ2-6, with unresolved D. Trimming took 5 bases from V and 1 from J, leaving 3 bases between them. This CDR3 has 13 amino acids. The germline CDR1 and CDR2 sequences are LNHDA and SQIVND (reference sequence). CDR3 in amino acids: CASSESGANVLTF. In DNA, the CDR3 is TGTGCCAGTAGTGAGTCTGGGGCCAACGTCCTGACTTTC.

This clone was seen a handful of times. This chain joins TRBV19 and TRBJ1-4; 7 bases match TRBD1. Germline lookup yields CDR1 LNHDA and CDR2 SQIVND (reference sequence). Losses at the gene ends were 9 bases for V and 3 bases for J; bases not matched to a gene: 10. The CDR3 covers 15 residues. CDR3: CASRRQGRANEKLFF. The CDR3 nucleotides are TGTGCCAGCCGCAGACAGGGAAGGGCTAATGAAAAACTGTTTTTT.

V and J are TRBV6-5 and TRBJ1-4; D unclear. Germline CDR1 and CDR2: MNHEY and SVGAGI. There are 13 residues in the CDR3. Trimming cost V 4 bases and J 8 bases, with 11 bases left between them. The CDR3 nucleotides read TGTGCCAGCAGTTCTTCACGGTTCGAAAAACTGTTTTTT. Translation gives CASSSSRFEKLFF.

CDR3 nucleotides: TGTGCCAGCAGTTTATATGGGACAGGGTACCAAGAGACCCAGTACTTC. Residues: CASSLYGTGYQETQYF. The chain joins TRBV27 to TRBJ2-5; 9 bases are a match to TRBD1. The CDR3 sequence is 16 residues long. Germline CDR1 MNHEY, CDR2 SMNVEV (reference sequence). After removal of 1 base from V and 0 bases from J, the junction contained 3 bases not matched to a gene.

The J gene is TRBJ2-7, the V gene TRBV2; TRBD2 is a possible D gene (6 bases). Deletions cut 10 bases from V and 0 bases from J, with 13 bases between. Germline values: CDR1 SNHLY, CDR2 FYNNEI. CDR3 length: 13 residues. The CDR3 sequence is CATIAENSYEQYF. CDR3 DNA sequence: TGTGCCACCATAGCGGAGAACTCCTACGAGCAGTACTTC.